This entry lists 17 T cell receptor beta chains sequenced from one sample in a study of T cell changes during pregnancy in multiple sclerosis. Libraries were prepared by immunoSEQ multiplex PCR; TCRdb keeps only in-frame clonotypes and omits some of them. This table has tens of thousands of clones, around 94% appearing once. Source: peripheral blood, taken in the second trimester of pregnancy. All receptors derive from a female donor in good health, enrolled as a control in a pregnancy study.

This clone has just one count. The V gene is TRBV4-1, the J gene TRBJ1-2, with 11 bases identical to TRBD1. Germline V CDR1 and CDR2: MGHRA, YSYEKL. The length of the CDR3 is 15 residues. Losses at the gene ends were 2 bases for V and 7 bases for J; bases not matched to a gene: 6. As DNA, the CDR3 is TGCGCCAGCAGCCAATCCCCGGACAGGGGGCTTGGCTACACCTTC. It codes for CASSQSPDRGLGYTF.

The chain has TRBV19 and TRBJ2-3; TRBD2 aligns across 7 bases. Germline CDR1 is LNHDA and CDR2 is SQIVND (reference sequence). After removal of 8 bases from V and 0 bases from J, the junction contained 8 bases not matched to a gene. The CDR3 is 15 residues long. The CDR3 DNA reads as TGTGCCAGTGTGACTAGCTATTCTAGCACAGATACGCAGTATTTT. It is translated as CASVTSYSSTDTQYF.

The J gene is TRBJ2-7, the V gene TRBV6-1, with 7 bases that match TRBD2. With 3 bases clipped from V and 2 bases from J, the junction kept 7 bases outside the gene matches. Germline V gene sequence: CDR1 MNHNS, CDR2 SASEGT. The CDR3 spans 15 residues. In DNA form, the CDR3 reads TGTGCCAGCAGTGATGGGGCTAGCGGTCCCTACGAGCAGTACTTC. Protein sequence: CASSDGASGPYEQYF.

This rearrangement joins TRBV5-1 to TRBJ2-1, with D possibly TRBD1 on 6 matching bases. The CDR3 is 15 residues long. Trimming left V 0 bases short and J 2 bases short, with 9 bases between. Germline CDR1 SGHRS, CDR2 YFSETQ. CDR3 in amino acids: CASSLDQGTYNEQFF. For the CDR3, the DNA is TGCGCCAGCAGCTTGGACCAGGGGACCTACAATGAGCAGTTCTTC.

The V gene is TRBV6-5, the J gene TRBJ1-2; unclear D gene. The CDR3 totals 11 residues. Germline CDR1 and CDR2: MNHEY and SVGAGI. V was shortened by 11 bases and J by 4 bases, with 11 bases between the two germline ends. This CDR3 is CAVSGFYGYTF. The CDR3 DNA reads as TGTGCCGTCTCAGGTTTCTATGGCTACACCTTC.

The V and J genes are TRBV10-3 and TRBJ2-2, with D perhaps TRBD2 (5 bases). CDR1 is ENHRY and CDR2 is SYGVKD in the germline V gene. V lost 7 bases and J lost 6, with 6 bases in between. This CDR3 is built from 11 residues. This chain's CDR3 is CAITAAGELFF. The DNA for the CDR3 is TGTGCCATCACAGCGGCCGGGGAGCTGTTTTTT.

The table lists this clone with a count of one. The CDR3 is CASSLAWTLGETQYF. CDR3 bases: TGTGCCAGCAGCTTAGCGTGGACTCTGGGGGAGACCCAGTACTTC. V usage is TRBV7-2 and J usage is TRBJ2-5; possible D gene TRBD2, 5 bases. V was shortened by 0 bases and J by 5 bases, with 13 bases between the two germline ends. Germline values: CDR1 SGHTA, CDR2 FQGNSA. This CDR3 has 15 amino acids.

CDR3 DNA: TGTGCCAGCAGCTTAGGCTCTAGGTGGACCGGGGAGCTGTTTTTT. Encoded protein: CASSLGSRWTGELFF. J is TRBJ2-2 and V is TRBV7-3; no clear D. Germline lookup yields CDR1 SGHTA and CDR2 FQGTGA. This CDR3 spans 15 amino acids. The germline V and J ends were trimmed by 2 bases and 5 bases, with 12 bases remaining between them.

This chain links TRBV28 with TRBJ1-2, with D unresolved. CDR1 is MDHEN, CDR2 SYDVKM, per germline. The CDR3 runs 12 residues. Trimming removed 3 bases at V and 4 bases at J, with 6 bases between. The CDR3, as DNA: TGTGCCAGCAGTTTGAGAAGCTATGGCTACACCTTC. This codes for CASSLRSYGYTF.

This clone was recorded a few times. The V gene is TRBV2, the J gene TRBJ2-7, with 8 bases identical to TRBD2. CDR1 is SNHLY, CDR2 FYNNEI, per germline. The CDR3 contains 14 residues. Trimming took 4 bases from V and 6 from J; bases not matched to a gene: 8. The CDR3 nucleotides read TGTGCCAGCAGTGCCGGGACTAGGAATGGCGAGCAGTACTTC. It specifies CASSAGTRNGEQYF.

V is TRBV7-3 and J is TRBJ2-1; 7 positions match TRBD2. Germline trimming cut 5 bases from V and 5 bases from J; bases unmatched to any gene: 9. This CDR3 contains 15 residues. The germline gives CDR1 SGHTA, CDR2 FQGTGA. CDR3 DNA: TGTGCCAGCAGCCAGCGGGACTACCAGAACAATGAGCAGTTCTTC. Amino acid sequence: CASSQRDYQNNEQFF.

The genes are TRBV4-3 and TRBJ2-3, with a possible D match to TRBD1 (7 bases). Germline CDR1 is LGHNA and CDR2 is YSLEER. Deletions cut 5 bases from V and 2 bases from J, with 17 bases between. This CDR3 has 16 amino acids. The DNA of the CDR3 is TGCGCCAGCAGCTCCGGTGGAGGGGGCCTCACAGATACGCAGTATTTT. Amino acids: CASSSGGGGLTDTQYF.

This rearrangement joins TRBV19 to TRBJ2-7; 12 bases agree with TRBD2. This CDR3 is built from 16 residues. Germline CDR1 reads LNHDA; CDR2 reads SQIVND (reference sequence). With V trimmed by 3 bases and J by 2 bases, 5 bases remained unmatched. CDR3 nucleotide sequence: TGTGCCAGTAGTATTGCGTCTAGCGGGGGGGCCTACGAGCAGTACTTC. It translates to CASSIASSGGAYEQYF. Based on the CDR3 plus reference TRBV19 and TRBJ2-7, the full variable domain is DGGITQSPKYLFRKEGQNVTLSCEQNLNHDAMYWYRQDPGQGLRLIYYSQIVNDFQKGDIAEGYSVSREKKESFPLTVTSAQKNPTAFYLCASSIASSGGAYEQYFGPGTRLTVT.

The V and J genes are TRBV4-3 and TRBJ2-4; possible D gene TRBD1, 5 bases. CDR3 length: 13 residues. In germline, CDR1 is LGHNA, CDR2 YSLEER. V was cut by 6 bases and J by 2 bases, with 8 bases left in between. The chain's CDR3 is CASSSGTKNIQYF. CDR3 bases: TGCGCCAGCAGTTCAGGGACCAAAAACATTCAGTACTTC.

The chain has TRBV7-2 and TRBJ2-3, with D perhaps TRBD2 (5 bases). V gave up 5 bases and J gave up 4 bases, with 13 bases separating them. Germline CDR1 is SGHTA and CDR2 is FQGNSA. CDR3 length: 14 residues. The CDR3 protein is CASSSQRHPDTQYF. The CDR3 DNA reads TGTGCCAGCAGCAGCCAGCGGCACCCAGATACGCAGTATTTT.

The J gene is TRBJ2-1, the V gene TRBV19, with 10 bases lining up with TRBD2. This CDR3 is 16 amino acids long. Germline lookup yields CDR1 LNHDA and CDR2 SQIVND (reference sequence). V was pared by 0 bases and J by 12 bases, with 11 bases of the junction left unmatched. The CDR3, as DNA: TGTGCCAGTAGTATAGATCTAGAAGCGGGGGGGCCGGGGCAGTTCTTC. It specifies CASSIDLEAGGPGQFF.

This chain uses TRBV19 with TRBJ1-2, with D possibly being TRBD1 (5 bases). V was shortened by 6 bases and J by 8 bases, with 13 bases between the two germline ends. The CDR3 has 12 amino acids. CDR1 LNHDA and CDR2 SQIVND come from the germline V gene (reference sequence). The CDR3 DNA is TGTGCCAGTAGGACGGGGGGTAGCGGCTACACCTTC. This translates into CASRTGGSGYTF.